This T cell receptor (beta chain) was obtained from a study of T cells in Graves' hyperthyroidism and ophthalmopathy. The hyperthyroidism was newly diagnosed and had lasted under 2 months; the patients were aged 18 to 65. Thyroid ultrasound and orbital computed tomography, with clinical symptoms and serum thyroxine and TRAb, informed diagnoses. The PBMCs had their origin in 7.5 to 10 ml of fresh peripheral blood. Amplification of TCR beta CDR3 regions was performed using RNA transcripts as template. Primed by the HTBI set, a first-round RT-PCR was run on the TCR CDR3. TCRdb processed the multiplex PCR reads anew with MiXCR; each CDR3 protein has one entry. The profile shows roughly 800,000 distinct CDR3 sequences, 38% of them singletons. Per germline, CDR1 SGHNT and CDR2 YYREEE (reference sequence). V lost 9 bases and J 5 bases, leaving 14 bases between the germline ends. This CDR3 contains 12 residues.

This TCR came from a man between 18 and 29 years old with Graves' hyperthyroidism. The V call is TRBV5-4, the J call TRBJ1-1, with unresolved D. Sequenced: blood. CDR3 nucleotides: TGTGCCATAGGCCCCTCATCAACTGAAGCTTTCTTT. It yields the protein CAIGPSSTEAFF.